The 23 T cell receptor beta chains given below trace back to one sample, sequenced in a study of CD8 T cells in ankylosing spondylitis. A single record per CDR3 protein comes from TCRdb applying MiXCR to the 5' RACE reads. The sample contains 30,000 to 45,000 distinct CDR3 sequences, approximately 6% of which appear only once. Material for sequencing was blood, either unsorted or a sorted T cell fraction (not recorded which). The receptors shown here come from a male donor with ankylosing spondylitis or in good health (not recorded which).

This clonotype was seen at least ten times. V and J are TRBV12-5 and TRBJ2-1, with D uncertain. Germline V lookup: CDR1 LGHNT, CDR2 FRNRAP. The CDR3 extends over 11 amino acids. Trimming removed 4 bases at V and 9 bases at J, with 7 bases between. For the CDR3, the DNA is TGTGCTAGTGGTTCCCAGAGTGAGCAGTTCTTC. Amino acid sequence: CASGSQSEQFF.

This clonotype occurred many times. This chain uses TRBV4-3 with TRBJ2-2; TRBD1 matches at 7 bases. The CDR3 spans 20 residues. CDR1 LGHNA and CDR2 YSLEER come from the germline V gene. V was pared by 0 bases and J by 2 bases, with 15 bases of the junction left unmatched. The CDR3 DNA reads TGCGCCAGCAGCCAAGATCTGGTTCGGCAGGGGGAAGAAAACACCGGGGAGCTGTTTTTT. This codes for CASSQDLVRQGEENTGELFF.

In this sample, this clonotype turned up many times. The chain couples TRBV7-3 to TRBJ2-1, with TRBD2 matching 14 bases. Germline CDR1 and CDR2: SGHTA and FQGTGA. V lost 5 bases and J lost 0; bases outside the gene matches: 9. The CDR3 consists of 19 residues. The CDR3 coding sequence is TGTGCCAGCAGCCCCCAGGGACTAGCGGGGGTTAGCTCCTACAATGAGCAGTTCTTC. Amino acid sequence: CASSPQGLAGVSSYNEQFF.

This clonotype was observed at least ten times. The chain carries TRBV7-3 and TRBJ2-3, with 8 bases fitting TRBD2. CDR1 SGHTA and CDR2 FQGTGA come from the germline V gene. The CDR3 loop spans 15 amino acids. J gave up 2 bases and V 4 bases, and 5 bases lay outside the gene matches. CDR3 bases: TGTGCCAGCAGCTCAGTAGCGGGGTTCACAGATACGCAGTATTTT. Amino acids: CASSSVAGFTDTQYF.

This clonotype appeared many times. This rearrangement joins TRBV6-4 to TRBJ2-3, with D maybe TRBD2 (5 bases). The V gene lost 10 bases and the J gene lost 3 bases, with 14 bases spanning the gap. CDR1 is MRHNA, CDR2 SNTAGT, per germline. The CDR3 consists of 13 residues. CDR3 in amino acids: CAIRDGDTDTQYF. The CDR3 DNA follows: TGTGCCATCAGAGACGGGGATACAGATACGCAGTATTTT.

This clonotype was seen at least ten times. CDR3 region: CSASGQANQPQHF. In nucleotides, the CDR3 is TGCAGTGCCAGCGGACAGGCAAATCAGCCCCAGCATTTT. The genes are TRBV20-1 and TRBJ1-5, with 7 bases matching TRBD1. The CDR3 runs 13 residues. Per the germline V gene, CDR1 is DFQATT and CDR2 is SNEGSKA (reference sequence). Unmatched junction bases numbered 6, after V lost 6 bases and J lost 4 bases.

This clonotype appeared many times. This chain links TRBV7-2 with TRBJ2-7; weak D call: TRBD1 (6 bases). The CDR3 has 15 residues. The V end lost 4 bases, the J end lost 4 bases, and 17 bases lay between the germline ends. The germline gives CDR1 SGHTA, CDR2 FQGNSA. The CDR3 DNA reads TGTGCCAGCAGCTACCAACGCGTCGGACAGTACGAGCAGTACTTC. As protein: CASSYQRVGQYEQYF.

This clonotype was counted at least ten times. This chain joins TRBV20-1 and TRBJ2-7; possibly TRBD1 or TRBD2 for D (5 bases each). Germline V gives CDR1 DFQATT, CDR2 SNEGSKA (reference sequence). The CDR3 totals 11 residues. V gave up 6 bases and J gave up 2 bases, with 8 bases separating them. The DNA of the CDR3 is TGCAGTGCCCCGGGGCCCTACGAGCAGTACTTC. Protein: CSAPGPYEQYF.

At least ten counts were recorded for this clonotype. The rearrangement links TRBV10-3 to TRBJ2-7; D ambiguous. The V end lost 4 bases, the J end lost 5 bases, and 12 bases lay between the germline ends. The CDR3 extends over 13 amino acids. Germline CDR1 is ENHRY and CDR2 is SYGVKD. CDR3 coding DNA: TGTGCCATCAGTGTGCTCACGGGCGACGAGCAGTACTTC. Its protein product is CAISVLTGDEQYF.

This clonotype came up many times. The chain carries TRBV3-1 and TRBJ2-7; no reliable D call. Germline-derived CDR1 and CDR2 are LGHDT and YNNKEL (reference sequence). The CDR3 length is 12 residues. Deletions cut 2 bases from V and 3 bases from J, with 5 bases between. This CDR3 is CASSQTNYEQYF. The CDR3 DNA reads as TGTGCCAGCAGCCAAACTAACTACGAGCAGTACTTC.

This clonotype was seen ten or more times. V gene TRBV29-1 combines with J gene TRBJ1-1, with D possibly being TRBD1 (6 bases). V was shortened by 7 bases and J by 4 bases, with 19 bases between the two germline ends. This CDR3 is built from 14 residues. Germline V gene lookup returns CDR1 SQVTM and CDR2 ANQGSEA. This CDR3 is CSALQGARGTEAFF. CDR3 nucleotides: TGCAGCGCCTTACAGGGCGCCCGAGGCACTGAAGCTTTCTTT.

There are a few counts of this clonotype. The chain is built from TRBV12-3 or TRBV12-4 and TRBJ2-5; D gene unclear. This CDR3 is 13 amino acids long. Trimming removed 6 bases at V and 1 base at J, with 9 bases between. CDR3 in DNA: TGTGCCAGCAGCTGGGATGCCCAAGAGACCCAGTACTTC. It specifies CASSWDAQETQYF.

This rearrangement joins TRBV3-1 to TRBJ2-1, with D unclear. The germline V gene encodes CDR1 LGHDT and CDR2 YNNKEL (reference sequence). Trimming took 10 bases from V and 0 from J, leaving 16 bases between them. The CDR3 contains 15 residues. The CDR3, as DNA: TGTGCCACCACCCAAGGGCCAGGCTCCTACAATGAGCAGTTCTTC. It encodes CATTQGPGSYNEQFF.

This clonotype occurred a few times. This chain's CDR3 is CASSQDVSPGYQGTQYF. In nucleotides, the CDR3 is TGTGCCAGCAGCCAAGATGTATCCCCGGGTTACCAGGGGACCCAGTACTTC. The chain has TRBV3-1 and TRBJ2-5, with D perhaps TRBD1 (5 bases). The CDR3 runs 17 residues. V was cut by 0 bases and J by 7 bases, with 21 bases left in between. Germline V gives CDR1 LGHDT, CDR2 YNNKEL (reference sequence).

In its sample, this clonotype was seen many times. The chain couples TRBV5-6 to TRBJ1-1, with TRBD1 as a possible D gene (5 bases). V dropped 1 base and J dropped 9 bases, with 10 bases sitting between them. The CDR3 consists of 12 residues. Germline CDR1 SGHDT, CDR2 YYEEEE. The CDR3 region is CASSLITGQAFF. CDR3 bases: TGTGCCAGCAGCTTGATCACAGGACAAGCTTTCTTT.

Worth noting for this clonotype: A read error may be the cause here, since a much bigger clone is one base away. J is TRBJ2-7 and V is TRBV5-1; D tentatively fits TRBD1 or TRBD2 (5 bases each). CDR1 and CDR2 from the germline V gene are SGHRS and YFSETQ. CDR3 length: 14 residues. V lost 2 bases to trimming and J lost 7 bases, with 16 bases between them. The CDR3 loop reads CASSLSRGPSEQYF. The CDR3 DNA is TGCGCCAGCAGCTTATCCCGGGGCCCCTCTGAGCAGTACTTC.

There are many counts of this clonotype. The rearrangement joins TRBV5-4 to TRBJ1-1, with 9 bases aligning to TRBD1. CDR1 SGHNT and CDR2 YYREEE come from the germline V gene (reference sequence). The CDR3 sequence is 15 residues long. Trimming took 4 bases from V and 4 from J; bases not matched to a gene: 8. The CDR3 here is CASSREPDRGTEAFF. The CDR3 bases are TGTGCCAGCAGCCGGGAACCGGACAGGGGCACTGAAGCTTTCTTT.

This clonotype was observed at least ten times. V gene TRBV5-1 combines with J gene TRBJ2-1; TRBD1 is a possible D gene (7 bases). The CDR3 totals 14 residues. Trimming shortened V by 4 bases and J by 6 bases, and 14 bases separated the two germline ends. Germline CDR1 and CDR2: SGHRS and YFSETQ. This CDR3 is CASSLGTAGNEQFF. The DNA for the CDR3 is TGCGCCAGCAGCCTCGGGACAGCGGGCAATGAGCAGTTCTTC.

This clonotype has a count of ten or more. The chain carries TRBV23-1 and TRBJ1-5; the D gene is possibly TRBD1 (5 bases). Being an ORF, TRBV23-1 has a function that is uncertain. Trimming removed 5 bases from V and 0 bases from J, with 14 bases in between. CDR3 length equals 16 residues. The CDR3, as DNA: TGCGCCAGCAGTAAAACAGGACCATATAGCAATCAGCCCCAGCATTTT. It translates to CASSKTGPYSNQPQHF.

This clonotype occurred many times. The chain carries TRBV10-3 and TRBJ2-3; TRBD1 might be the D (6 bases). This CDR3 region has 13 residues. V was shortened by 6 bases and J by 7 bases, with 14 bases between the two germline ends. Germline CDR1 and CDR2: ENHRY and SYGVKD. In nucleotides, the CDR3 is TGTGCCATCAGCGCGTCGACAGGCAATACGCAGTATTTT. Translated, it gives CAISASTGNTQYF.

This clonotype was observed at least ten times. The rearrangement uses TRBV5-1 and TRBJ2-2; D assignment may be TRBD1 or TRBD2 (5 bases each). The CDR3 length is 15 residues. CDR1 is SGHRS, CDR2 YFSETQ, per germline. V was shortened by 4 bases and J by 0 bases, with 10 bases between the two germline ends. As DNA, the CDR3 is TGCGCCAGCAGCCGAGGGGCCTCGAACACCGGGGAGCTGTTTTTT. Translating gives CASSRGASNTGELFF. The full variable domain, rest sourced from reference TRBV5-1 and TRBJ2-2, is KAGVTQTPRYLIKTRGQQVTLSCSPISGHRSVSWYQQTPGQGLQFLFEYFSETQRNKGNFPGRFSGRQFSNSRSEMNVSTLELGDSALYLCASSRGASNTGELFFGEGSRLTVL.

This clonotype was picked up many times. This sequence joins TRBV12-3 or TRBV12-4 and TRBJ1-2; 8 bases match TRBD1. There are 14 residues in the CDR3. J lost 4 bases, V lost 5 bases, and 6 bases had no gene match. As DNA, the CDR3 is TGTGCCAGCAGTAAGACAGGGGAAGTCTATGGCTACACCTTC. This codes for CASSKTGEVYGYTF.

This clonotype was detected many times. The genes are TRBV5-5 and TRBJ2-1, with 13 bases identical to TRBD2. CDR3 size: 15 residues. The germline CDR1 and CDR2 sequences are SGHKS and YYEKEE (reference sequence). V was clipped by 4 bases and J by 9 bases; unmatched bases: 7. DNA of the CDR3: TGTGCCAGCAGCACAGGACTAGCGGGGGTTGGTGAGCAGTTCTTC. Translating gives CASSTGLAGVGEQFF.